These T cell receptor beta chains were read from a single sample in a study of shared clonotypes between healthy human individuals. Produced via immunoSEQ multiplex PCR; TCRdb's table is partial and in-frame only. Here the sample spans fewer than 1.6 million clones, 98% being singletons. The specimen sequenced was naive CD4+ T cells sorted from blood. The receptors were sampled from a man under 40 in good health. Each CDR3 is given with its conserved first and last residue. Fields, in order: clone size, J gene, V gene, D gene, CDR3 DNA, CDR3 protein. D genes are given only for firm matches. A row's size may be missing; if present it is once, few, many or a size class.

-	TRBJ2-7	TRBV15	TRBD1	TGTGCCACCAGCAGAGGACAGGGTACCTACGAGCAGTACTTC	CATSRGQGTYEQYF
-	TRBJ2-3	TRBV5-4	-	TGTGCCAGCAGCTTTGGACTATCGACAGATACGCAGTATTTT	CASSFGLSTDTQYF
-	TRBJ2-1	TRBV7-2	TRBD2	TGTGCCAGCAGCCTGAATGGACTAGCCCGAAGCTCCTACAATGAGCAGTTCTTC	CASSLNGLARSSYNEQFF
-	TRBJ2-6	TRBV7-9	TRBD1	TGTGCCAGCAGCTTATGGTCTAGAACAGGGGGCTCTGGGGCCAACGTCCTGACTTTC	CASSLWSRTGGSGANVLTF
-	TRBJ2-7	TRBV6-6	TRBD1	TGTGCCAGCAGTTACTCGACAGGGGGAGTCACCGAGCAGTACTTC	CASSYSTGGVTEQYF
-	TRBJ2-7	TRBV7-9	-	TGTGCCAGCAGCCCCCTGGGGACCCAGGGCGAGCAGTACTTC	CASSPLGTQGEQYF
-	TRBJ1-1	TRBV5-5	-	TGTGCCAGCAGCTCTACTTCAAGGGCGCGGGGTACTGAAGCTTTCTTT	CASSSTSRARGTEAFF
-	TRBJ2-7	TRBV4-3	TRBD2	TGCGCCAGCAGCCGACGCCTTGGACTAGTCTACGAGCAGTACTTC	CASSRRLGLVYEQYF
-	TRBJ2-7	TRBV18	TRBD1	TGTGCCAGCTCCCAGGGACAGACCTACGAGCAGTACTTC	CASSQGQTYEQYF
-	TRBJ1-5	TRBV6-1	-	TGTGCCAGCAGTGAAATGGGAAATAGCAATCAGCCCCAGCATTTT	CASSEMGNSNQPQHF
-	TRBJ2-5	TRBV7-2	-	TGTGCCAGCAGCTTAGTGAACACTCAAGAGACCCAGTACTTC	CASSLVNTQETQYF
-	TRBJ1-1	TRBV6-5	-	TGTGCCAGCAGTTACTCGCAGTGGAACACTGAAGCTTTCTTT	CASSYSQWNTEAFF
-	TRBJ2-7	TRBV13	-	TGTGCCAGCAGCTTAGAAGGGTACCGGCAGTACTTC	CASSLEGYRQYF
once	TRBJ2-7	TRBV13	-	TGTGCCAGCAGCCCTACTGGGACAACCTACGAGCAGTACTTC	CASSPTGTTYEQYF
-	TRBJ2-7	TRBV28	-	TGTGCCAGCAGTTTGTCTCCCTTGAAGTGGTACTTC	CASSLSPLKWYF
-	TRBJ2-7	TRBV5-1	TRBD2	TGCGCCAGCAGCTTGGCCGGACTAGCGGGGCCTCGCGAGCAGTACTTC	CASSLAGLAGPREQYF
once	TRBJ1-5	TRBV18	-	TGTGCCAGCTCACCGGGTCCGGGGCAGCGCAATCAGCCCCAGCATTTT	CASSPGPGQRNQPQHF
-	TRBJ2-7	TRBV7-2	-	TGTGCCAGCAGCTCGCCCGAACAGGGATTTGACGAGCAGTACTTC	CASSSPEQGFDEQYF
-	TRBJ2-2	TRBV5-1	-	TGCGCCAGCGGGAGCTCGAACACCGGGGAGCTGTTTTTT	CASGSSNTGELFF
-	TRBJ2-7	TRBV30	TRBD2	TGTGCCTGGACCCGGGGGGCCTACGAGCAGTACTTC	CAWTRGAYEQYF
-	TRBJ2-3	TRBV5-4	TRBD2	TGTGCCAGCAGGTCCGGGACTAGCGGGACCAGCACAGATACGCAGTATTTT	CASRSGTSGTSTDTQYF
-	TRBJ2-6	TRBV28	TRBD2	TGTGCCAGCAGTTACCCTAGGGAGGGACCCTCTGGGGCCAACGTCCTGACTTTC	CASSYPREGPSGANVLTF
-	TRBJ2-1	TRBV14	TRBD2	TGTGCCAGCAGCCGGACTAGCATCTGGAGTGAGCAGTTCTTC	CASSRTSIWSEQFF
once	TRBJ2-7	TRBV6-5	TRBD2	TGTGCCAGCAGTTACATTGCGGGAGTAAGCCGAGAGCAGTACTTC	CASSYIAGVSREQYF
once	TRBJ1-5	TRBV30	-	TGTGCCTCACGGACTGGAGGCAATCAGCCCCAGCATTTT	CASRTGGNQPQHF
-	TRBJ2-1	TRBV12-5	-	TGTGCTAGTGTGGGGGATGGGTGGGGCGCTGAGCAGTTCTTC	CASVGDGWGAEQFF
-	TRBJ2-1	TRBV5-1	-	TGCGCCAGCAGCTTGGAGGGTCCCAGGGCCTACAATGAGCAGTTCTTC	CASSLEGPRAYNEQFF
-	TRBJ2-7	TRBV7-2	TRBD2	TGTGCCAGCGGAGGCGGGAGGGGGTACGAGCAGTACTTC	CASGGGRGYEQYF
-	TRBJ2-1	TRBV28	TRBD1	TGTGCCAGCAGTCCACCGGGACAGGGGAATGAGCAGTTCTTC	CASSPPGQGNEQFF
-	TRBJ2-1	TRBV5-8	TRBD2	TGTGCCAGCAACCTGCTACTAGCGGGAGTCGTCTCCTACAATGAGCAGTTCTTC	CASNLLLAGVVSYNEQFF
-	TRBJ2-3	TRBV2	TRBD2	TGTGCCAGCACTGAACAGGGACTAGCGGGAACAGATACGCAGTATTTT	CASTEQGLAGTDTQYF
-	TRBJ2-7	TRBV7-2	TRBD2	TGTGCCAGCAGCTATACTAGCGGCTACGAGCAGTACTTC	CASSYTSGYEQYF
-	TRBJ2-1	TRBV27	-	TGTGCCAGCAGTTTCGGAGGCTCGAGCTCCTACAATGAGCAGTTCTTC	CASSFGGSSSYNEQFF
-	TRBJ2-1	TRBV7-3	-	TGTGCCAGCAGCTTACTCTCAGGGAACAATGAGCAGTTCTTC	CASSLLSGNNEQFF
-	TRBJ2-1	TRBV7-8	TRBD2	TGTGCCAGCAGCTTATTGGGGGGGAACTCCTACAATGAGCAGTTCTTC	CASSLLGGNSYNEQFF
-	TRBJ2-5	TRBV28	TRBD2	TGTGCCAGCAGTTTAGTAGGATCCCCCCAGGCCCGGGGGGCCCAGTACTTC	CASSLVGSPQARGAQYF
-	TRBJ2-2	TRBV5-1	-	TGCGCCAGCAGCCTCAGGTTTTTAGAGCTGTTTTTT	CASSLRFLELFF
-	TRBJ2-5	TRBV7-6	TRBD1	TGTGCCAGCAGCTTAGGGACAGGAGGACAAGAGACCCAGTACTTC	CASSLGTGGQETQYF
once	TRBJ2-5	TRBV27	-	TGTGCCAGCAGTTTCTCGGTTCTACAAGAGACCCAGTACTTC	CASSFSVLQETQYF
-	TRBJ2-7	TRBV9	-	TGTGCCAGCAGCTTCCGGGACGAGGCCTACGAGCAGTACTTC	CASSFRDEAYEQYF
-	TRBJ1-5	TRBV19	-	TGTGCCAGTAGTATAGTCCAGGGAGGCAATCAGCCCCAGCATTTT	CASSIVQGGNQPQHF
-	TRBJ1-5	TRBV28	TRBD1	TGTGCCAGCAGCTGGGGACAGAGCAATCAGCCCCAGCATTTT	CASSWGQSNQPQHF
-	TRBJ2-6	TRBV28	TRBD1	TGTGCCAGCAGTGGAAACCCGGGACAGAGAGGTTGGGTTGGGGCCAACGTCCTGACTTTC	CASSGNPGQRGWVGANVLTF
-	TRBJ2-3	TRBV5-1	TRBD2	TGCGCCAGCAGACTGAATCTAACTAGCGGGTATTTCACAGATACGCAGTATTTT	CASRLNLTSGYFTDTQYF
-	TRBJ1-4	TRBV5-1	TRBD1	TGCGCCAGCAGCGGAGGACAGGTGTTAGAAAAACTGTTTTTT	CASSGGQVLEKLFF
-	TRBJ2-7	TRBV2	TRBD1	TGTGCCACCGTTCCCCCGGACAGGTACTACGAGCAGTACTTC	CATVPPDRYYEQYF
-	TRBJ2-1	TRBV5-4	-	TGTGCCAGCAGCTTAACTCTCCAGGACAATGAGCAGTTCTTC	CASSLTLQDNEQFF
-	TRBJ2-1	TRBV9	TRBD2	TGTGCCAGCAGCGTTATAGCGGGAGCCCACCCTGAGCAGTTCTTC	CASSVIAGAHPEQFF
-	TRBJ2-2	TRBV28	-	TGTGCCAGCAGACGGGACAACCTGAACACCGGGGAGCTGTTTTTT	CASRRDNLNTGELFF
-	TRBJ1-1	TRBV4-1	-	TGCGCCAGCAGGGAAGTAGGAGGGGGGAAACTGAACACTGAAGCTTTCTTT	CASREVGGGKLNTEAFF
-	TRBJ2-3	TRBV27	-	TGTGCCAGCAGTTTCTCCGAAAAGAATACGCAGTATTTT	CASSFSEKNTQYF
-	TRBJ1-1	TRBV5-1	TRBD1	TGCGCCAGCAGCATCCGGGACAGGGTCCCTTCGAACACTGAAGCTTTCTTT	CASSIRDRVPSNTEAFF